The 32 T cell receptor beta chains in this list originate from one sample, sequenced in a study of human T cells and chemical hapten exposure. Regarding time point: patch test 1, 2 weeks after DPC sensitization. Treatment meaning: therapeutic diphenylcyclopropenone sensitization with weekly scalp DPC. TCRdb fed the RACE reads into MiXCR, producing one record per CDR3 protein. The sample yields approximately 340,000 distinct CDR3 sequences, approximately 6.3% seen once. The sample here was whole blood, taken in connection with sensitization to the hapten diphenylcyclopropenone (DPC). Receptors were obtained from a young woman with alopecia areata. Some clones in this sample may be carry-over from other donors' samples.

The chain links TRBV6-1 to TRBJ1-5; 7 bases are shared with TRBD1. CDR1 MNHNS and CDR2 SASEGT come from the germline V gene. The junction had 9 bases not matched to a gene; V was cut back by 6 bases and J by 7 bases. This CDR3 spans 14 amino acids. The CDR3 here is CASSVDRAGQPQHF. The CDR3 coding sequence is TGTGCCAGCAGCGTCGACAGGGCTGGCCAGCCCCAGCATTTT.

The rearrangement joins TRBV6-6 to TRBJ1-2; the D is unclear. The CDR3 is 13 residues long. The germline V gene has CDR1 MNHNY and CDR2 SVGAGI (reference sequence). Trimming pared 5 bases from V and 1 base from J, leaving 8 bases between. CDR3 residues: CASSRALNYGYTF. CDR3 sequence (DNA): TGTGCCAGCAGTAGGGCCCTTAACTATGGCTACACCTTC.

V and J are TRBV24-1 and TRBJ1-2, with 7 positions matching TRBD1. V shed 6 bases, J shed 0 bases, and the junction held 9 bases outside the gene matches. The germline V gene encodes CDR1 KGHDR and CDR2 SFDVKD. The CDR3 consists of 16 residues. The CDR3 DNA sequence: TGTGCCACCAGTCCGGGACAGCGGCTAGCTAACTATGGCTACACCTTC. Protein: CATSPGQRLANYGYTF.

This clonotype has just a few counts. The CDR3 here is CASSRGAGTEAFF. The CDR3 DNA sequence: TGTGCCAGCAGTCGGGGGGCGGGCACTGAAGCTTTCTTT. The gene calls are TRBV6-5 and TRBJ1-1, with a possible D match to TRBD1 (6 bases). Between the trimmed V and J ends, which lost 5 bases and 4 bases, there was a span of 11 bases. The CDR3 sequence is 13 residues long. Germline lookup yields CDR1 MNHEY and CDR2 SVGAGI.

This clonotype was seen many times. This chain connects TRBV14 to TRBJ2-5; D remains unclear. This CDR3 is built from 14 residues. V lost 1 base to trimming and J lost 13 bases, with 19 bases between them. Germline assignment: CDR1 SGHDN and CDR2 FVKESK. This CDR3 reads CASSQASLGLPTYF. The DNA of the CDR3 is TGTGCCAGCAGCCAAGCCTCTCTGGGTCTTCCCACGTACTTC.

The chain joins TRBV5-1 to TRBJ1-6; D is unclear. Germline V gives CDR1 SGHRS, CDR2 YFSETQ. This CDR3 has 12 amino acids. V was trimmed by 7 bases and J by 5 bases, leaving 7 bases between them. CDR3 in amino acids: CASARDNSPLHF. CDR3 nucleotide sequence: TGCGCCAGCGCGAGGGATAATTCACCCCTCCACTTT. Filled out from reference TRBV5-1 and TRBJ1-6, the complete variable domain reads KAGVTQTPRYLIKTRGQQVTLSCSPISGHRSVSWYQQTPGQGLQFLFEYFSETQRNKGNFPGRFSGRQFSNSRSEMNVSTLELGDSALYLCASARDNSPLHFGNGTRLTVT.

This rearrangement joins TRBV6-6 to TRBJ2-7, with a weak D call TRBD1 (5 bases). Trimming pared 2 bases from V and 5 bases from J, leaving 10 bases between. Per germline, CDR1 MNHNY and CDR2 SVGAGI (reference sequence). The CDR3 is 13 residues long. CDR3 bases: TGTGCCAGCAGTTACGCAGGGCCCCACGAGCAGTACTTC. This sequence encodes CASSYAGPHEQYF.

The rearrangement joins TRBV6-4 to TRBJ1-6; D remains ambiguous. CDR1 is MRHNA and CDR2 is SNTAGT in the germline V gene. The CDR3 sequence is 12 residues long. Trimming took off 6 bases at V and 8 bases at J, with 8 bases between the two ends. The chain's CDR3 is CASREDDSPLHF. The CDR3 DNA reads TGTGCCAGCAGGGAGGATGATTCACCCCTCCACTTT.

The chain employs TRBV6-5 and TRBJ1-2, with 9 positions matching TRBD1. The CDR3 length is 14 residues. Per the germline V gene, CDR1 is MNHEY and CDR2 is SVGAGI. The trim removed 7 bases at V and 7 bases at J, leaving 10 bases unmatched. CDR3 amino acids: CASTPGTGPSGYTF. The CDR3 DNA reads as TGTGCCAGCACCCCCGGGACAGGGCCCTCTGGCTACACCTTC.

This clonotype occurred a few times. The V call is TRBV6-2 or TRBV6-3, the J call TRBJ1-1; D unresolved. V dropped 6 bases and J dropped 0 bases, with 11 bases sitting between them. Germline V gene lookup returns CDR1 MNHEY and CDR2 SVGEGT. The CDR3 length is 14 residues. CDR3 nucleotide sequence: TGTGCCAGCAGGGCAGGAGATATGAACACTGAAGCTTTCTTT. The encoded protein is CASRAGDMNTEAFF.

This clonotype was counted at least ten times. The J gene is TRBJ2-5, the V gene TRBV12-3 or TRBV12-4, with 9 bases lining up with TRBD2. The CDR3 loop spans 15 amino acids. The V and J ends lost 4 bases and 4 bases, in that order; junction bases with no gene match: 7. Here the CDR3 DNA reads TGTGCCAGCAGTTCAGGGACTAGCAACTTAGAGACCCAGTACTTC. This gives the protein CASSSGTSNLETQYF.

The chain employs TRBV3-1 and TRBJ2-4; tentative D call: TRBD1 (6 bases). The germline gives CDR1 LGHDT, CDR2 YNNKEL (reference sequence). V lost 0 bases and J 0 bases, leaving 6 bases between the germline ends. The length of the CDR3 is 15 residues. The CDR3 region is CASSQEGGAKNIQYF. CDR3 nucleotide sequence: TGTGCCAGCAGCCAAGAAGGGGGAGCCAAAAACATTCAGTACTTC.

There are a few counts of this clonotype. The genes are TRBV27 and TRBJ1-6, with no clear D. Trimming pared 7 bases from V and 6 bases from J, leaving 4 bases between. Germline CDR1 and CDR2: MNHEY and SMNVEV (reference sequence). The CDR3 extends over 11 amino acids. CDR3 sequence (DNA): TGTGCCAGCAAGGTTAATTCACCCCTCCACTTT. Its translation: CASKVNSPLHF.

This clonotype was counted between two and nine times. The CDR3 sequence: CASSLEGQGRNTIYF. The CDR3 bases are TGTGCCAGCAGCTTAGAAGGACAGGGAAGAAACACCATATATTTT. The V call is TRBV7-8, the J call TRBJ1-3; 8 bases fit TRBD1. The CDR3 sequence is 15 residues long. Germline V lookup: CDR1 SGHVS, CDR2 FQNEAQ. V lost 1 base and J lost 5; bases outside the gene matches: 4.

The V call is TRBV5-4, the J call TRBJ1-1; D unresolved. Germline assignment: CDR1 SGHNT and CDR2 YYREEE (reference sequence). This CDR3 spans 13 amino acids. V was clipped by 4 bases and J by 8 bases, with 15 bases between them. In nucleotides, the CDR3 is TGTGCCAGCAGCGATGGAAGCACCGACGAAGCTTTCTTT. Amino acids: CASSDGSTDEAFF. The whole variable domain, filled in from reference TRBV5-4 and TRBJ1-1, reads ETGVTQSPTHLIKTRGQQVTLRCSSQSGHNTVSWYQQALGQGPQFIFQYYREEENGRGNFPPRFSGLQFPNYSSELNVNALELDDSALYLCASSDGSTDEAFFGQGTRLTVV.

In its sample, this clonotype was seen a few times. The chain employs TRBV27 and TRBJ2-7; 14 positions agree with TRBD2. The J segment lost 5 bases and the V segment lost 7 bases, leaving 7 bases of the junction unmatched. Germline-derived CDR1 and CDR2 are MNHEY and SMNVEV (reference sequence). This CDR3 is 15 amino acids long. The CDR3, as DNA: TGTGCCAGCACTCCCCAGGGACTAGCGGGGGACGAGCAGTACTTC. Its translation: CASTPQGLAGDEQYF.

This clonotype was seen ten or more times. CDR3 coding DNA: TGTGCCATCAGTGAGTCGGGCAGTTTGACAGATACGCAGTATTTT. Amino acids: CAISESGSLTDTQYF. The gene calls are TRBV10-3 and TRBJ2-3; no clear D. Per the germline V gene, CDR1 is ENHRY and CDR2 is SYGVKD. Trimming took off 0 bases at V and 3 bases at J, with 10 bases between the two ends. The CDR3 is 15 amino acids.

The chain uses TRBV5-1 and TRBJ2-1, with D possibly matching TRBD1 (5 bases). This CDR3 comprises 16 residues. The ends were cut back, 4 bases at V and 10 bases at J, with 24 bases in the middle. Germline CDR1 is SGHRS and CDR2 is YFSETQ. The CDR3 DNA reads as TGCGCCAGCAGCCCGGGCCTATTCATTAGGGGTGACGAGCAGTTCTTC. Translating gives CASSPGLFIRGDEQFF.

This clonotype was counted only a few times. V usage is TRBV12-3 or TRBV12-4 and J usage is TRBJ1-5, with 7 bases aligning to TRBD1. The CDR3 length is 16 residues. With V trimmed by 1 base and J by 6 bases, 9 bases remained unmatched. For the CDR3, the DNA is TGTGCCAGCAGTTTAGGAGGGGGCGAACTCCTTCAGCCCCAGCATTTT. It specifies CASSLGGGELLQPQHF.

The genes are TRBV20-1 and TRBJ2-2, with a weak D call TRBD2 (6 bases). V shed 1 base and J shed 4 bases, with 16 bases lying between them. The CDR3 totals 16 residues. Per the germline V gene, CDR1 is DFQATT and CDR2 is SNEGSKA (reference sequence). The CDR3 DNA sequence: TGCAGTGCTAGAGGGCCCGGGAGTAGGGCCACCGGGGAGCTGTTTTTT. It encodes CSARGPGSRATGELFF.

The table lists this clonotype with a few counts. The chain links TRBV7-9 to TRBJ1-1, with D uncertain. The CDR3 is 12 amino acids. V was pared by 2 bases and J by 1 base, with 2 bases between. Looked up from germline, CDR1 is SEHNR and CDR2 is FQNEAQ (reference sequence). This CDR3 reads CASSLWNTEAFF. In nucleotides, the CDR3 is TGTGCCAGCAGCTTATGGAACACTGAAGCTTTCTTT.

This clonotype was seen only a few times. V gene TRBV7-2 combines with J gene TRBJ2-1; the D gene is possibly TRBD2 (7 bases). The germline V gene encodes CDR1 SGHTA and CDR2 FQGNSA. The germline V and J ends were trimmed by 5 bases and 15 bases, with 20 bases remaining between them. CDR3 length equals 13 residues. In DNA form, the CDR3 reads TGTGCCAGCAGCCTCCAAGCCGGGGGGCTGTGGTTCTTC. It is translated as CASSLQAGGLWFF.

The J gene is TRBJ2-3, the V gene TRBV6-2 or TRBV6-3; D ambiguous. V was shortened by 6 bases and J by 6 bases, with 13 bases between the two germline ends. The CDR3 covers 13 residues. The germline gives CDR1 MNHEY, CDR2 SVGEGT. The DNA for the CDR3 is TGTGCCAGCAGAAAGGCGAGCGTTGATACGCAGTATTTT. It translates to CASRKASVDTQYF.

This clonotype occurred many times. The chain employs TRBV5-1 and TRBJ2-3, with TRBD2 as a possible D gene (6 bases). Trimming left V 2 bases short and J 1 base short, with 14 bases between. This CDR3 region has 16 residues. Per the germline V gene, CDR1 is SGHRS and CDR2 is YFSETQ. The CDR3 coding sequence is TGCGCCAGCAGCTTAAGACTAGTTCGGGGCACAGATACGCAGTATTTT. Its translation: CASSLRLVRGTDTQYF.

This clonotype was observed a handful of times. J is TRBJ2-6 and V is TRBV20-1; D might be TRBD1 (5 bases). Germline-derived CDR1 and CDR2 are DFQATT and SNEGSKA (reference sequence). V was shortened by 7 bases and J by 2 bases, with 15 bases between the two germline ends. The CDR3 spans 15 residues. The CDR3 DNA sequence: TGCAGTGTGTCGAGTCGCAGGGCTGGGGCCAACGTCCTGACTTTC. Its translation is CSVSSRRAGANVLTF.

The gene calls are TRBV4-3 and TRBJ1-6; no firm D call. CDR1 is LGHNA, CDR2 YSLEER, per germline. CDR3 length: 19 amino acids. Trimming stripped 0 bases from V and 2 bases from J, with 17 bases between. DNA of the CDR3: TGCGCCAGCAGCCAAGAGGTCGGGGAGGGAGATGCCTATAATTCACCCCTCCACTTT. Translating gives CASSQEVGEGDAYNSPLHF.

This clonotype was counted ten times or more. This chain connects TRBV4-3 to TRBJ2-3; 10 bases match TRBD2. Unmatched junction bases numbered 3, after V lost 4 bases and J lost 2 bases. This CDR3 has 15 residues. Per germline, CDR1 LGHNA and CDR2 YSLEER. CDR3 protein: CASSLGTSDTDTQYF. CDR3 nucleotides: TGCGCCAGCAGCCTTGGGACTAGCGACACAGATACGCAGTATTTT.

This clonotype was seen a handful of times. This rearrangement joins TRBV6-2 or TRBV6-3 to TRBJ1-6, with TRBD1 matching over 9 bases. Unmatched junction bases numbered 10, after V lost 4 bases and J lost 0 bases. Looked up from germline, CDR1 is MNHEY and CDR2 is SVGEGT. The CDR3 runs 19 residues. CDR3 sequence (DNA): TGTGCCAGCAGTTCCCTGACGGACAGGGGCAGCTCCTATAATTCACCCCTCCACTTT. Translation: CASSSLTDRGSSYNSPLHF.

This clonotype was recorded a few times. The chain employs TRBV7-8 and TRBJ1-3; the D is unclear. Germline assignment: CDR1 SGHVS and CDR2 FQNEAQ. The CDR3 spans 15 residues. The V gene lost 1 base and the J gene lost 3 bases, with 10 bases spanning the gap. This CDR3 reads CASSLGVLNGNTIYF. The CDR3 DNA is TGTGCCAGCAGCTTAGGGGTTTTAAATGGAAACACCATATATTTT.

V gene TRBV24-1 combines with J gene TRBJ1-2; the D gene is possibly TRBD1 (5 bases). The germline V gene encodes CDR1 KGHDR and CDR2 SFDVKD. V was pared by 2 bases and J by 3 bases, with 9 bases between. The length of the CDR3 is 14 residues. The CDR3 DNA reads TGTGCCACCAGTGATTCTGGGACGGACTATGGCTACACCTTC. Translating it yields CATSDSGTDYGYTF.

This clonotype was observed a handful of times. V gene TRBV5-1 combines with J gene TRBJ2-4, with D unclear. Germline values: CDR1 SGHRS, CDR2 YFSETQ. The CDR3 is 14 residues long. V was cut by 1 base and J by 9 bases, with 14 bases left in between. CDR3 residues: CASSLSLTPSIQYF. CDR3 nucleotides: TGCGCCAGCAGCTTGTCCCTAACCCCCAGCATTCAGTACTTC.

This clonotype was seen a handful of times. The J gene is TRBJ1-2, the V gene TRBV5-1; possibly TRBD1 for D (6 bases). This CDR3 contains 15 residues. CDR1 and CDR2 from the germline V gene are SGHRS and YFSETQ. V gave up 0 bases and J gave up 4 bases, with 13 bases separating them. The CDR3 DNA reads as TGCGCCAGCAGCTTGGGAGGGACACCCAGCTATGGCTACACCTTC. Translated: CASSLGGTPSYGYTF.